Below are 3 T cell receptor beta chains sequenced from a single sample in a study of Ad26.COV2.S vaccination and SARS-CoV-2 variants. The treatment: some 20 received Ad26.COV2.S at low or high dose, single or two shots; 5 received placebo; per-sample allocation not given. The samples were gathered on day 63 after the first injection of vaccine or placebo. TCRdb's copy holds only in-frame clones and misses some; the assay was immunoSEQ multiplex PCR. The sample includes about 680,000 clones, 89% of them seen just once. The source was peripheral blood, collected in a trial of Ad26.COV2.S vaccine versus placebo. Source of these receptors: a person aged 18-60 years who received the Ad26.COV2.S COVID-19 vaccine or a placebo.

The CDR3 reads CASSLVGGRYTGELFF. For the CDR3, the DNA is TGTGCCAGCAGCTTAGTTGGTGGGAGGTACACCGGGGAGCTGTTTTTT. V and J are TRBV7-2 and TRBJ2-2; tentatively, D is TRBD2 (6 bases). V shed 1 base and J shed 3 bases, with 12 bases lying between them. Germline V CDR1 and CDR2: SGHTA, FQGNSA. CDR3 length equals 16 residues.

The rearrangement links TRBV19 to TRBJ2-7, with 7 bases lining up with TRBD2. Germline assignment: CDR1 LNHDA and CDR2 SQIVND (reference sequence). The CDR3 extends over 14 amino acids. The V segment lost 8 bases and the J segment 6 bases; nucleotides outside the gene matches: 13. CDR3: CASSPGGLGGEQYF. The CDR3 nucleotides are TGTGCCAGTTCCCCAGGAGGACTAGGAGGCGAGCAGTACTTC.

V and J are TRBV10-3 and TRBJ1-3; D is ambiguous. This CDR3 spans 15 amino acids. Germline V gene lookup returns CDR1 ENHRY and CDR2 SYGVKD. Trimming took 5 bases from V and 0 from J, leaving 11 bases between them. The CDR3 region is CAISPGLSSGNTIYF. CDR3 nucleotide sequence: TGTGCCATCAGTCCGGGCCTTAGCTCTGGAAACACCATATATTTT.